Presented here are 30 T cell receptor beta chains from one specimen sequenced in a study of shared clonotypes between healthy human individuals. The table came from immunoSEQ multiplex PCR; TCRdb's copy has only in-frame clones and leaves some out. This sample has 2 million to 2.5 million clones, with roughly 96% found just once. The sequenced sample was naive CD4+ T cells sorted from blood. Subset described: CD45RA+ positively selected. The receptors shown here come from a man between 18 and 35 years old in good health.

The rearrangement uses TRBV6-5 and TRBJ2-7; 8 nucleotides line up with TRBD2. After removal of 4 bases from V and 7 bases from J, the junction contained 15 bases not matched to a gene. Germline assignment: CDR1 MNHEY and CDR2 SVGAGI. The CDR3 covers 16 residues. The chain's CDR3 is CASSSPAGGGLGEQYF. CDR3 coding DNA: TGTGCCAGCAGTTCGCCGGCGGGGGGCGGATTAGGAGAGCAGTACTTC.

The rearrangement uses TRBV5-4 and TRBJ1-2; possible D gene TRBD1, 5 bases. CDR1 SGHNT and CDR2 YYREEE come from the germline V gene (reference sequence). The V and J ends lost 2 bases and 2 bases respectively, with 7 bases between them. The CDR3 is 13 residues long. CDR3 region: CASSFGGNYGYTF. The CDR3 coding sequence is TGTGCCAGCAGCTTTGGGGGAAACTATGGCTACACCTTC.

CDR3 sequence: CASYSMGLPNNEQFF. The CDR3 bases are TGTGCCAGTTACTCAATGGGCCTACCAAACAATGAGCAGTTCTTC. The chain carries TRBV6-5 and TRBJ2-1; no definite D call. There are 15 residues in the CDR3. Germline CDR1 is MNHEY and CDR2 is SVGAGI. Trimming took 9 bases from V and 5 from J, leaving 20 bases between them.

This rearrangement joins TRBV10-3 to TRBJ1-1; D is unclear. The CDR3 is 15 amino acids. Trimming stripped 0 bases from V and 1 base from J, with 9 bases between. The germline CDR1 and CDR2 sequences are ENHRY and SYGVKD. Here the CDR3 DNA reads TGTGCCATCAGTGAGTCCCCATTCGGGAACACTGAAGCTTTCTTT. Protein sequence: CAISESPFGNTEAFF.

The rearrangement links TRBV18 to TRBJ2-3; 12 nucleotides agree with TRBD1. This CDR3 has 15 residues. The V gene end was trimmed by 3 bases and the J gene end by 5 bases; junction bases not matched to a gene: 3. In germline, CDR1 is KGHSH, CDR2 LQKENI. The CDR3 here is CASSPGTGGVDTQYF. DNA of the CDR3: TGTGCCAGCTCACCCGGGACAGGGGGCGTAGATACGCAGTATTTT.

The chain employs TRBV7-9 and TRBJ1-2, with D perhaps TRBD1 (6 bases). Germline V gives CDR1 SEHNR, CDR2 FQNEAQ (reference sequence). This CDR3 has 13 amino acids. Trimming took off 5 bases at V and 4 bases at J, with 11 bases between the two ends. The CDR3 DNA is TGTGCCAGCAGCCCCGGGGGCCTCTATGGCTACACCTTC. Its translation: CASSPGGLYGYTF. Looking up the rest from reference TRBV7-9 and TRBJ1-2 gives the full variable domain: DTGVSQNPRHKITKRGQNVTFRCDPISEHNRLYWYRQTLGQGPEFLTYFQNEAQLEKSRLLSDRFSAERPKGSFSTLEIQRTEQGDSAMYLCASSPGGLYGYTFGSGTRLTVV.

The chain recombines TRBV28 with TRBJ2-7; D is undetermined. The CDR3 totals 10 residues. The V gene lost 3 bases and the J gene lost 7 bases, with 4 bases spanning the gap. The germline CDR1 and CDR2 sequences are MDHEN and SYDVKM. The CDR3 region is CASSLGEQYF. CDR3 in DNA: TGTGCCAGCAGTTTGGGGGAGCAGTACTTC.

The chain couples TRBV7-3 to TRBJ2-3; weak D call: TRBD2 (6 bases). Germline V gives CDR1 SGHTA, CDR2 FQGTGA. V dropped 9 bases and J dropped 0 bases, with 7 bases sitting between them. The CDR3 length is 12 residues. Here the CDR3 DNA reads TGTGCCAGTAGCGGAAGCACAGATACGCAGTATTTT. Translation: CASSGSTDTQYF.

The chain is built from TRBV29-1 and TRBJ2-7; 9 bases are shared with TRBD2. The CDR3 has 15 residues. Trimming at V came to 5 bases and at J to 3 bases, leaving 11 bases not matched to a gene. Germline V gene data show CDR1 as SQVTM and CDR2 as ANQGSEA. DNA for the CDR3: TGCAGCGTTATGGTGATAGCGGGAGTCCTCTACGAGCAGTACTTC. The encoded protein is CSVMVIAGVLYEQYF.

The chain combines TRBV11-2 with TRBJ2-7; 10 bases are shared with TRBD2. CDR3 size: 15 residues. Trimming took 6 bases from V and 1 from J; bases not matched to a gene: 6. In germline, CDR1 is SGHAT, CDR2 FQNNGV. CDR3 nucleotide sequence: TGTGCCAGCAGTTCTAGCGGGAGTGGGTCCTACGAGCAGTACTTC. Residues: CASSSSGSGSYEQYF.

In the case of this clone: The same CDR3 arises from other DNA sequences in this sample as well. This rearrangement joins TRBV5-4 to TRBJ2-5; TRBD2 matches 7 bases. Losses at the gene ends were 0 bases for V and 5 bases for J; bases not matched to a gene: 7. The length of the CDR3 is 15 residues. Germline CDR1 and CDR2: SGHNT and YYREEE (reference sequence). The CDR3: CASSLGLAGRETQYF. The CDR3 DNA reads as TGTGCCAGCAGCTTGGGACTAGCAGGACGTGAGACCCAGTACTTC.

The V gene is TRBV28, the J gene TRBJ2-7; the D is unclear. Between the trimmed V and J ends, which lost 7 bases and 2 bases, there was a span of 12 bases. Germline-derived CDR1 and CDR2 are MDHEN and SYDVKM. The CDR3 length is 13 residues. CDR3 DNA sequence: TGTGCCAGCACCCTAGGGTTTGCCTACGAGCAGTACTTC. It specifies CASTLGFAYEQYF.

The rearrangement uses TRBV2 and TRBJ1-1; 8 bases fit TRBD1. CDR3 length: 13 residues. Germline V gene data show CDR1 as SNHLY and CDR2 as FYNNEI. V shed 2 bases, J shed 5 bases, and the junction held 1 base outside the gene matches. CDR3 amino acids: CASSEQGATEAFF. CDR3 DNA: TGTGCCAGCAGTGAACAGGGGGCGACTGAAGCTTTCTTT.

This chain connects TRBV6-1 to TRBJ1-2, with D possibly TRBD1 on 6 matching bases. Deletions cut 4 bases from V and 2 bases from J, with 8 bases between. The CDR3 is made up of 13 amino acids. Germline V gene sequence: CDR1 MNHNS, CDR2 SASEGT. CDR3 amino acids: CASSGTVNYGYTF. The DNA for the CDR3 is TGTGCCAGCAGTGGGACAGTGAACTATGGCTACACCTTC.

In this sample, this clone turned up once. V and J are TRBV15 and TRBJ2-7; 8 bases are shared with TRBD1. V was clipped by 0 bases and J by 5 bases; unmatched bases: 3. The CDR3 covers 14 residues. In germline, CDR1 is LNHNV, CDR2 YYDKDF (reference sequence). Here the CDR3 reads CATSRDQTGDEQYF. CDR3 bases: TGTGCCACCAGCAGAGATCAGACAGGGGACGAGCAGTACTTC.

This clone showed up just once. The chain joins TRBV7-8 to TRBJ2-2; D remains unclear. This CDR3 is built from 13 residues. V was clipped by 5 bases and J by 1 base, with 5 bases between them. Germline V gene data show CDR1 as SGHVS and CDR2 as FQNEAQ. CDR3 region: CASSRQNTGELFF. Written as DNA, the CDR3 is TGTGCCAGCAGCCGACAGAACACCGGGGAGCTGTTTTTT.

This clone appeared once. This chain links TRBV7-9 with TRBJ1-3; possible D gene TRBD1, 6 bases. Trimming removed 4 bases from V and 3 bases from J, with 13 bases in between. The CDR3 covers 15 residues. CDR1 is SEHNR, CDR2 FQNEAQ, per germline (reference sequence). The CDR3 loop reads CASSSSQGRGNTIYF. The CDR3 nucleotides are TGTGCCAGCAGCTCATCACAGGGACGTGGAAACACCATATATTTT. Looking up the rest from reference TRBV7-9 and TRBJ1-3 gives the full variable domain: DTGVSQNPRHKITKRGQNVTFRCDPISEHNRLYWYRQTLGQGPEFLTYFQNEAQLEKSRLLSDRFSAERPKGSFSTLEIQRTEQGDSAMYLCASSSSQGRGNTIYFGEGSWLTVV.

This chain joins TRBV5-1 and TRBJ2-5; perhaps TRBD1 as D (5 bases). With 4 bases removed from V and 5 bases from J, the gap between germline ends came to 12 bases. The CDR3 sequence is 13 residues long. The germline V gene encodes CDR1 SGHRS and CDR2 YFSETQ. CDR3 in amino acids: CASSNGAAETQYF. The CDR3 region has the DNA TGCGCCAGCAGCAATGGGGCTGCTGAGACCCAGTACTTC. Supplemented by reference TRBV5-1 and TRBJ2-5, the full variable domain reads KAGVTQTPRYLIKTRGQQVTLSCSPISGHRSVSWYQQTPGQGLQFLFEYFSETQRNKGNFPGRFSGRQFSNSRSEMNVSTLELGDSALYLCASSNGAAETQYFGPGTRLLVL.

This chain uses TRBV7-9 with TRBJ1-1, with TRBD1 identical over 8 bases. The germline gives CDR1 SEHNR, CDR2 FQNEAQ (reference sequence). V lost 5 bases and J lost 4; bases outside the gene matches: 9. This CDR3 comprises 15 residues. CDR3 nucleotide sequence: TGTGCCAGCAGCCCCCGGCAGGGGGCTCCCACTGAAGCTTTCTTT. Its protein product is CASSPRQGAPTEAFF.

The rearrangement uses TRBV5-1 and TRBJ1-1; TRBD1 is a possible D gene (5 bases). The CDR3 extends over 15 amino acids. CDR1 SGHRS and CDR2 YFSETQ come from the germline V gene. Trimming took off 6 bases at V and 0 bases at J, with 15 bases between the two ends. The CDR3 bases are TGCGCCAGCATACCGGCCGAGGGGATGAACACTGAAGCTTTCTTT. This translates into CASIPAEGMNTEAFF. Full variable domain (rest looked up from reference TRBV5-1 and TRBJ1-1): KAGVTQTPRYLIKTRGQQVTLSCSPISGHRSVSWYQQTPGQGLQFLFEYFSETQRNKGNFPGRFSGRQFSNSRSEMNVSTLELGDSALYLCASIPAEGMNTEAFFGQGTRLTVV.

The count of this clone is one. V usage is TRBV29-1 and J usage is TRBJ1-1; 7 bases line up with TRBD1. Germline V lookup: CDR1 SQVTM, CDR2 ANQGSEA. This CDR3 region has 14 residues. Trimming at V came to 1 base and at J to 4 bases, leaving 6 bases not matched to a gene. The DNA for the CDR3 is TGCAGCGTTGAAGGATCGTCAGGGGGCACTGAAGCTTTCTTT. As protein: CSVEGSSGGTEAFF.

The rearrangement joins TRBV6-5 to TRBJ1-2; TRBD1 matches at 9 bases. Germline values: CDR1 MNHEY, CDR2 SVGAGI. This CDR3 is built from 15 residues. V was clipped by 0 bases and J by 8 bases; unmatched bases: 7. This chain's CDR3 is CASSYSSGTGPGYTF. The DNA for the CDR3 is TGTGCCAGCAGTTACTCCTCCGGGACAGGGCCGGGCTACACCTTC.

V gene TRBV5-4 combines with J gene TRBJ1-6, with TRBD1 matching 7 bases. The germline CDR1 and CDR2 sequences are SGHNT and YYREEE (reference sequence). With 3 bases clipped from V and 7 bases from J, the junction kept 7 bases outside the gene matches. The CDR3 consists of 15 residues. In DNA, the CDR3 is TGTGCCAGCAGCTCAGGGGGAGCAGGGAATTCACCCCTCCACTTT. This codes for CASSSGGAGNSPLHF.

The rearrangement links TRBV6-1 to TRBJ2-3; possible D gene TRBD2, 6 bases. Germline V lookup: CDR1 MNHNS, CDR2 SASEGT. The CDR3 extends over 13 amino acids. V lost 6 bases and J 2 bases, leaving 9 bases between the germline ends. The CDR3 nucleotides read TGTGCCAGCAGCCGGGGGAACACAGATACGCAGTATTTT. It codes for CASSRGNTDTQYF.

This chain links TRBV6-5 with TRBJ1-3, with D maybe TRBD1 (5 bases). The CDR3 runs 15 residues. Per germline, CDR1 MNHEY and CDR2 SVGAGI. V shed 4 bases and J shed 4 bases, with 14 bases lying between them. CDR3 coding DNA: TGTGCCAGCAGTTCCAGGGAGACGAAGGGAAACACCATATATTTT. This encodes CASSSRETKGNTIYF.

With respect to this clone: The junction and the germline gene differ at one end; a read error may be behind it. V gene TRBV5-1 combines with J gene TRBJ2-1; 7 bases fit TRBD2. The CDR3 runs 11 residues. Germline values: CDR1 SGHRS, CDR2 YFSETQ. CDR3 region: CASSLGLAALF. CDR3 sequence (DNA): TGCGCCAGCAGCTTGGGGCTAGCGGCCCTCTTC.

The chain links TRBV7-2 to TRBJ2-7, with no clear D. Trimming took 4 bases from V and 3 from J, leaving 7 bases between them. This CDR3 is 12 amino acids long. Germline CDR1 reads SGHTA; CDR2 reads FQGNSA. The CDR3 nucleotides read TGTGCCAGCAGCTGGTCCCACTACGAGCAGTACTTC. Protein sequence: CASSWSHYEQYF.

V is TRBV7-2 and J is TRBJ1-5; D call uncertain. This CDR3 spans 13 amino acids. Deletions cut 5 bases from V and 4 bases from J, with 9 bases between. Per germline, CDR1 SGHTA and CDR2 FQGNSA. The DNA for the CDR3 is TGTGCCAGCAGCCCGTCGCCTAATCAGCCCCAGCATTTT. It encodes CASSPSPNQPQHF.

The V call is TRBV5-1, the J call TRBJ1-2; D not resolved. The V end lost 0 bases, the J end lost 5 bases, and 14 bases lay between the germline ends. CDR1 and CDR2 from the germline V gene are SGHRS and YFSETQ. The CDR3 covers 15 residues. CDR3 sequence reads: CASSLDYPPGYGYTF. CDR3 nucleotides: TGCGCCAGCAGCTTGGACTACCCCCCTGGGTATGGCTACACCTTC. Full variable domain (remainder filled in from reference TRBV5-1 and TRBJ1-2): KAGVTQTPRYLIKTRGQQVTLSCSPISGHRSVSWYQQTPGQGLQFLFEYFSETQRNKGNFPGRFSGRQFSNSRSEMNVSTLELGDSALYLCASSLDYPPGYGYTFGSGTRLTVV.

The chain uses TRBV7-2 and TRBJ1-6; maybe TRBD1 (5 bases). The length of the CDR3 is 14 residues. The germline gives CDR1 SGHTA, CDR2 FQGNSA. Trimming removed 4 bases at V and 9 bases at J, with 13 bases between. CDR3 bases: TGTGCCAGCAGCTCGACAGTCTCCTCTTCACCCCTCCACTTT. Translated: CASSSTVSSSPLHF.